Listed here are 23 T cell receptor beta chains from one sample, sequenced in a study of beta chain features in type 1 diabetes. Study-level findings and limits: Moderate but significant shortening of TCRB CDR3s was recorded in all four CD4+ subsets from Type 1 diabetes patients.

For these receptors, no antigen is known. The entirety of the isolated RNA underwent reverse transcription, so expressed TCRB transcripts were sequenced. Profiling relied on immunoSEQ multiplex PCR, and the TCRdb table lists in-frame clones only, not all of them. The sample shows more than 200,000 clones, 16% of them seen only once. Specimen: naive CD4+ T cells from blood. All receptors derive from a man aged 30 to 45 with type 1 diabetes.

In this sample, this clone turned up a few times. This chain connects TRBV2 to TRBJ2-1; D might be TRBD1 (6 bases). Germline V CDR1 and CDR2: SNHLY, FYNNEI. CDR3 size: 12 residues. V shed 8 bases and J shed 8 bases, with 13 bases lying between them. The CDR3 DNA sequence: TGTGCCAGCGGGTTTCAGGGGCATGAGCAGTTCTTC. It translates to CASGFQGHEQFF.

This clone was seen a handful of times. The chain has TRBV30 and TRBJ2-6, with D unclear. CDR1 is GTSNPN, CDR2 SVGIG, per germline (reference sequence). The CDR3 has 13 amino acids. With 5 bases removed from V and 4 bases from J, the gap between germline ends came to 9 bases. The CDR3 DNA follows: TGTGCCTGGGATACCCTAGGGGCCAACGTCCTGACTTTC. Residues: CAWDTLGANVLTF.

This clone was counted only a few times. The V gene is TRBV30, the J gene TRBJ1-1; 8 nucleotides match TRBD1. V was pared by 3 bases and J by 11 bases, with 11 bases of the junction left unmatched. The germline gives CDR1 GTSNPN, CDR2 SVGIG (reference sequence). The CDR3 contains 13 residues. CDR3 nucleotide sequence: TGTGCCTGGAGCCCGAGTCGGACAGGGAAGGCTTTCTTT. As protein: CAWSPSRTGKAFF.

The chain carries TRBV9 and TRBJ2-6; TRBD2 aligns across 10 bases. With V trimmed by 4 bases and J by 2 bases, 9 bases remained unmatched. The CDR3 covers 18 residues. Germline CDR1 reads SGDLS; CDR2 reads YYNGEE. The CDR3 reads CASSPRWLAGAGANVLTF. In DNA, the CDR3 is TGTGCCAGCAGCCCACGTTGGCTAGCGGGAGCTGGGGCCAACGTCCTGACTTTC.

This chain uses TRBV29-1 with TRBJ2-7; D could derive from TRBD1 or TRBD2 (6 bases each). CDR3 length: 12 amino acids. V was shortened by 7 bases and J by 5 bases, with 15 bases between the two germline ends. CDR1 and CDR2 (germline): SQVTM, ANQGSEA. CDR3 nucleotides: TGCAGCGCCTCGGGGGCGTTCAACGAGCAGTACTTC. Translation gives CSASGAFNEQYF.

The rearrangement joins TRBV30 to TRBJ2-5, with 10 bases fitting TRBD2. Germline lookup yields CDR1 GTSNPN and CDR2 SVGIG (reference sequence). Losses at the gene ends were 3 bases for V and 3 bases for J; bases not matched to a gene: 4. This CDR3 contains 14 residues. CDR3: CAWSRLAGEETQYF. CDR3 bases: TGTGCCTGGAGCCGTCTAGCGGGAGAAGAGACCCAGTACTTC.

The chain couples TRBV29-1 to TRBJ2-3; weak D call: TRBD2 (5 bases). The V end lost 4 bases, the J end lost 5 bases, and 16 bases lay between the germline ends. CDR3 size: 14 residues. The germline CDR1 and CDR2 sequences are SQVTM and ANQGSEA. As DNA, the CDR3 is TGCAGCGTTGTGTGGGAGTGGGTTGGAGATACGCAGTATTTT. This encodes CSVVWEWVGDTQYF.

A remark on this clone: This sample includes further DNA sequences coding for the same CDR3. The CDR3 nucleotides are TGTGCCAGCAGTTACAGAGGGGAAACTGAAGCTTTCTTT. Its protein product is CASSYRGETEAFF. The J gene is TRBJ1-1, the V gene TRBV6-5, with D maybe TRBD1 (5 bases). Germline CDR1 is MNHEY and CDR2 is SVGAGI. V was shortened by 2 bases and J by 5 bases, with 9 bases between the two germline ends. This CDR3 is 13 amino acids long.

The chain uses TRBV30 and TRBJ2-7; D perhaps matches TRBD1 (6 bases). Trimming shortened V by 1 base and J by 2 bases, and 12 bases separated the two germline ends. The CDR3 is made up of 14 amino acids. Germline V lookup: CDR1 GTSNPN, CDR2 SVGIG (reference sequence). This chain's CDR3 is CAWSAVDRPYEQYF. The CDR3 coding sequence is TGTGCCTGGAGTGCGGTGGACAGACCCTACGAGCAGTACTTC. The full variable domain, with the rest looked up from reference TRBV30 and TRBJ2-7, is SQTIHQWPATLVQPVGSPLSLECTVEGTSNPNLYWYRQAAGRGLQLLFYSVGIGQISSEVPQNLSASRPQDRQFILSSKKLLLSDSGFYLCAWSAVDRPYEQYFGPGTRLTVT.

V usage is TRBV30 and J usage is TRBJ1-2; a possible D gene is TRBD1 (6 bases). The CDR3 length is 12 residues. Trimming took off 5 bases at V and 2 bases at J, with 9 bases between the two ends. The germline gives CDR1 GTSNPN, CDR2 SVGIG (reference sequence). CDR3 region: CAWARGNYGYTF. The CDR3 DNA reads TGTGCCTGGGCGAGGGGGAACTATGGCTACACCTTC.

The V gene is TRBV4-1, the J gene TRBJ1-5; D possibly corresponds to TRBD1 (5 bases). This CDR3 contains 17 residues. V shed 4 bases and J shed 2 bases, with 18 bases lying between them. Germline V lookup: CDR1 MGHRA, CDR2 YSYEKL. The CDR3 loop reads CASSRPGTGGGNQPQHF. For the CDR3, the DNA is TGCGCCAGCAGCCGACCCGGAACAGGCGGAGGCAATCAGCCCCAGCATTTT.

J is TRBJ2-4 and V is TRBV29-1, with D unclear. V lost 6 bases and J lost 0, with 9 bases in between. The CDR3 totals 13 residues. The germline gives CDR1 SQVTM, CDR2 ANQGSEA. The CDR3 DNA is TGCAGCGTCTTAGGGCTAGCCAAAAACATTCAGTACTTC. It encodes CSVLGLAKNIQYF.

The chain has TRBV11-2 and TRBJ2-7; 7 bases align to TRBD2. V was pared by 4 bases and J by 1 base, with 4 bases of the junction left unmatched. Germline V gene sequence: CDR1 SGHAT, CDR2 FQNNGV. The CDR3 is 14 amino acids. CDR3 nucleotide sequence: TGTGCCAGCAGCTGGGACGGGAGGTCCTACGAGCAGTACTTC. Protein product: CASSWDGRSYEQYF.

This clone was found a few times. CDR3 region: CASRREVPGETQYF. CDR3 DNA sequence: TGTGCCAGCAGGCGGGAAGTCCCTGGGGAGACCCAGTACTTC. This rearrangement joins TRBV6-6 to TRBJ2-5; a weak D match, TRBD2 (6 bases). Trimming took off 6 bases at V and 5 bases at J, with 16 bases between the two ends. Germline CDR1 MNHNY, CDR2 SVGAGI (reference sequence). The CDR3 has 14 amino acids.

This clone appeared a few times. In DNA form, the CDR3 reads TGTGCCAGCAGCAAGACAGCCACGAGCTCCTACGAGCAGTACTTC. Translated, it gives CASSKTATSSYEQYF. This chain joins TRBV21-1 and TRBJ2-7; the D call TRBD1 from the table was never checked on the DNA. TRBV21-1 is given as a pseudogene. This CDR3 spans 15 amino acids.

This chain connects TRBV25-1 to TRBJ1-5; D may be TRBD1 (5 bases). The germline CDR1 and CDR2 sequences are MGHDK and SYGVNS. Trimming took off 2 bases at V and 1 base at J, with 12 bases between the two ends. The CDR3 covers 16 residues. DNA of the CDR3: TGTGCCAGCAGTGAAGGTGGGGCGGGGAGCAATCAGCCCCAGCATTTT. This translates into CASSEGGAGSNQPQHF.

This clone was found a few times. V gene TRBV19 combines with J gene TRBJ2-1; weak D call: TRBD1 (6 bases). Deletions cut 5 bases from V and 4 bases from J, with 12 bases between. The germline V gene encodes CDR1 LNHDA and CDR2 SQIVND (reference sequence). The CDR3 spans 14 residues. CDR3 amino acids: CASSPRQAYNEQFF. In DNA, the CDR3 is TGTGCCAGTAGTCCAAGACAGGCGTACAATGAGCAGTTCTTC.

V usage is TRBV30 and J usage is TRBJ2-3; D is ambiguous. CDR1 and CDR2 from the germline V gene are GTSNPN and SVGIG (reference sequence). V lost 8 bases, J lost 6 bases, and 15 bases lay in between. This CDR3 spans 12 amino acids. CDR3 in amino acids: CARTATADTQYF. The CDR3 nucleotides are TGTGCCCGTACCGCTACAGCGGATACGCAGTATTTT.

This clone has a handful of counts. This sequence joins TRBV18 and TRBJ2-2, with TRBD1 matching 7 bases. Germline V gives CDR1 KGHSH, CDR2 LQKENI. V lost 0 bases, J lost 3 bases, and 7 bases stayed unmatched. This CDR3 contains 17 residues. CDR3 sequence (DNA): TGTGCCAGCTCACCACCGCTAGGGGGCATGGACACCGGGGAGCTGTTTTTT. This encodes CASSPPLGGMDTGELFF. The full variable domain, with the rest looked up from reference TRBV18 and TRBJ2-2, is NAGVMQNPRHLVRRRGQEARLRCSPMKGHSHVYWYRQLPEEGLKFMVYLQKENIIDESGMPKERFSAEFPKEGPSILRIQQVVRGDSAAYFCASSPPLGGMDTGELFFGEGSRLTVL.

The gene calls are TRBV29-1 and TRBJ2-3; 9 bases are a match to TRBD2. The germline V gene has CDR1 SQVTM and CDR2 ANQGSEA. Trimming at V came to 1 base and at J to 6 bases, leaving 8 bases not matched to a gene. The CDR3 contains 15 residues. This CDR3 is CSVEGSGRSPDTQYF. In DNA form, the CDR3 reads TGCAGCGTTGAAGGGAGCGGGAGGTCCCCCGATACGCAGTATTTT.

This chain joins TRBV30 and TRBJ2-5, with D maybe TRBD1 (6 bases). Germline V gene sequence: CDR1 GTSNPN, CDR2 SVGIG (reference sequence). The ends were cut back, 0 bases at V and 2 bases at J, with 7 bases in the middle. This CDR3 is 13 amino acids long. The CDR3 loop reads CAWSVRGQETQYF. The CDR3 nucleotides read TGTGCCTGGAGTGTGAGGGGGCAAGAGACCCAGTACTTC.

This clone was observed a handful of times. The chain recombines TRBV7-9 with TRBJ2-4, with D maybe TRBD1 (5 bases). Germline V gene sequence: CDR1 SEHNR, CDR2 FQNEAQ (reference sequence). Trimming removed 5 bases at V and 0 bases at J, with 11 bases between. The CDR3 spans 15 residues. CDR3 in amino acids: CASSLPRVAKNIQYF. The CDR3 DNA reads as TGTGCCAGCAGCCTGCCCAGGGTAGCCAAAAACATTCAGTACTTC.

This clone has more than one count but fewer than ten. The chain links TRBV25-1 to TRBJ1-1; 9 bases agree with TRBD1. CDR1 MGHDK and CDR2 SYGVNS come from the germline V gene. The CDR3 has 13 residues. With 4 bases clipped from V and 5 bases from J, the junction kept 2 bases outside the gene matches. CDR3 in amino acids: CASSGTGATEAFF. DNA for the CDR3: TGTGCCAGCAGTGGGACAGGGGCTACTGAAGCTTTCTTT.